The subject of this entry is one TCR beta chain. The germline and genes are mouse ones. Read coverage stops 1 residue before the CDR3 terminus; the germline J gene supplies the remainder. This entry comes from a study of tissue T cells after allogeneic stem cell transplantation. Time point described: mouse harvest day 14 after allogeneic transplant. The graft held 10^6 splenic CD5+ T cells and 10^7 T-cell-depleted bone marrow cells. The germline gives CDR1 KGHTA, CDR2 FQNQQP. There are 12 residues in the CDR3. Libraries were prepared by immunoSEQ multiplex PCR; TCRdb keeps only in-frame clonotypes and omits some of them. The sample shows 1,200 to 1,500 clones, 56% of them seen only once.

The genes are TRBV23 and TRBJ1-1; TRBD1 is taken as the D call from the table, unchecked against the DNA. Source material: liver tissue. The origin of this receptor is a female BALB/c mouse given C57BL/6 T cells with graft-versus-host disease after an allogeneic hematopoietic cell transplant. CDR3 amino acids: CSSSLQSTEVFF. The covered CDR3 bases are TGCTCCAGCAGTCTACAGAGCACAGAAGTCTTC.